This TCR beta chain was captured in a study of OX40 agonist ivuxolimab in advanced cancers. As for the study more broadly: Ivuxolimab, which targeted the costimulatory receptor OX40 (CD134), was an agonistic, fully human IgG2 monoclonal antibody. Intravenous ivuxolimab was administered to patients every 2 weeks at six dose levels: 0.01, 0.1, 0.3, 1.5, 3 and 10 mg/kg. Of the 50 to 55 patients in dose escalation, 19 had hepatocellular carcinoma, about 15 had melanoma, 9 had renal cell carcinoma and 9 had head and neck cancer. The dose-escalation cohort was roughly 80% male with a mean age of about 60 years, ranging from about 23 to 85. Prior anti-PD-1, anti-PD-L1 or anti-CTLA-4 therapy was permitted, and 35% to 40% of dose-escalation patients had received checkpoint inhibitors. Three dose-escalation patients achieved partial responses, one with hepatocellular carcinoma and two with cutaneous melanoma. The purpose of peripheral TCRbeta sequencing was to test whether ivuxolimab changed TCR sequence diversity and led to clonal T-cell expansion. The paper reports the monotherapy dose-escalation portion (N = 52 patients) of the phase I ivuxolimab trial. The research as a whole found: In the 0.1-3.0 mg/kg groups, partial responders were among the patients with the lowest normalized peripheral clonal expansion, particularly in CD8+ T cells. Antigen specificity was not determined for the clonally expanded peripheral T cells. At doses of 0.1 to 3.0 mg/kg, clonal expansion of both CD4+ and CD8+ blood T cells was observed from baseline to week 6. After ivuxolimab, CD8+ T cells had more expanded clones than CD4+ T cells on average. Low levels of normalized T-cell clonal expansion were also seen in some patients who did not respond.

Patients with autoimmune disease history or receiving systemic immunosuppression were excluded from the trial. In every dose cohort, peripheral blood was drawn for TCR sequencing at baseline, cycle 4 day 1, and cycle 7 day 1. The samples were taken from a phase I, first-in-human, multicenter, open-label dose-escalation trial of ivuxolimab. The trial enrolled adults with locally advanced or metastatic head and neck squamous cell, hepatocellular, melanoma or renal cell carcinoma. Before TCR sequencing, CD4+ T cells and CD8+ T cells were sorted from peripheral blood as separate populations. Genomic DNA was extracted from sorted cells for sequencing of the TCRbeta CDR3 region. The immunoSEQ Assay was used for sequencing of TCRbeta CDR3 regions. Not all clones reach the TCRdb copy of this immuneACCESS table, which keeps in-frame sequences only. Checked studies attribute under half of the gap to unresolved V genes and leave the rest unexplained. The sample table records under 70,000 clones; 75% to 90% of these occur just once. The ten largest clonotypes hold 1.2% of the sample.

This clone was counted between two and nine times. No antigen is known for it. No base quality values were provided; no much bigger clone lies one nucleotide off. V was cut back by 5 bases and J by 2 bases, leaving a gap of 6 bases between them. Taken from the germline V gene, the CDR1 and CDR2 loops are SGHAT and FQNNGV. The CDR3 runs 12 residues from the cysteine to the phenylalanine. Only the CDR3 region is kept as DNA, spanning 36 bases read in frame from base 1. The TCR was taken from an adult with an advanced solid tumor such as melanoma, head and neck, liver or kidney cancer. The sequences come from CD4+ or CD8+ T cells sorted from blood, collected in a trial of the OX40 agonist ivuxolimab. In this chain, TRBV11-2 is recombined with TRBJ1-2; no D gene can be assigned with confidence. CDR3 region: CASSKNNYGYTF. The DNA is TGTGCCAGCAGCAAAAACAACTATGGCTACACCTTC.